One and the same sample provided the 27 T cell receptor beta chains below, sequenced in a study of blood T cells in healthy people across ages. Through a sample-barcoded 5' primer and a J-beta primer mix, a second PCR was run for roughly 7 to 12 cycles. Via MiXCR, TCRdb re-called the 5' RACE reads, giving one row per CDR3 protein. Among around 800,000 distinct CDR3 sequences listed, 20% to 30% were seen once. Another study also made use of these data, one on T cells of mothers and their children.

The sequencing input was blood. The receptor source for this set is a boy under 18 in good health.

V is TRBV11-2 and J is TRBJ1-5, with TRBD1 as a possible D gene (6 bases). V lost 5 bases to trimming and J lost 4 bases, with 15 bases between them. The germline V gene encodes CDR1 SGHAT and CDR2 FQNNGV. The CDR3 extends over 15 amino acids. This CDR3 is CASSALGGPNQPQHF. The CDR3 DNA follows: TGTGCCAGCAGCGCCCTAGGGGGGCCGAATCAGCCCCAGCATTTT.

This chain links TRBV12-3 or TRBV12-4 with TRBJ2-4, with D maybe TRBD1 (5 bases). The CDR3 is 13 residues long. V was clipped by 6 bases and J by 10 bases, with 16 bases between them. The CDR3 DNA sequence: TGTGCCAGCAGCAGGGCCAGTGCTACAATTCAGTACTTC. It translates to CASSRASATIQYF.

The chain couples TRBV9 to TRBJ2-2; possibly TRBD1 for D (6 bases). Germline V gene data show CDR1 as SGDLS and CDR2 as YYNGEE. The V gene lost 3 bases and the J gene lost 3 bases, with 9 bases spanning the gap. This CDR3 spans 14 amino acids. The CDR3 loop is CASSDRAYTGELFF. The DNA for the CDR3 is TGTGCCAGCAGCGACAGGGCGTACACCGGGGAGCTGTTTTTT.

The CDR3 reads CASSPELAGGYQYF. The CDR3 DNA reads TGTGCCAGCAGCCCAGAACTAGCGGGGGGCTATCAGTACTTC. The chain recombines TRBV9 with TRBJ2-5, with 12 positions matching TRBD2. Per the germline V gene, CDR1 is SGDLS and CDR2 is YYNGEE. The CDR3 loop spans 14 amino acids. Trimming removed 4 bases from V and 11 bases from J; junction bases left unmatched: 9.

The rearrangement joins TRBV12-5 to TRBJ2-4, with D possibly matching TRBD1 (6 bases). The germline CDR1 and CDR2 sequences are LGHNT and FRNRAP. The V and J ends lost 5 bases and 10 bases respectively, with 18 bases between them. The CDR3 spans 14 residues. The CDR3 loop is CASGQTGGEGIQYF. DNA for the CDR3: TGTGCTAGTGGTCAGACAGGTGGTGAGGGGATTCAGTACTTC.

The rearrangement uses TRBV28 and TRBJ1-1; D unclear. Trimming took 2 bases from V and 10 from J, leaving 11 bases between them. The length of the CDR3 is 12 residues. Germline lookup yields CDR1 MDHEN and CDR2 SYDVKM. CDR3 protein: CASSLRRAVAFF. DNA of the CDR3: TGTGCCAGCAGTTTAAGGAGGGCGGTAGCTTTCTTT.

This clonotype was seen a handful of times. This rearrangement joins TRBV28 to TRBJ2-1; 9 bases align to TRBD1. CDR1 is MDHEN and CDR2 is SYDVKM in the germline V gene. The CDR3 contains 15 residues. After removal of 5 bases from V and 7 bases from J, the junction contained 9 bases not matched to a gene. The CDR3 DNA sequence: TGTGCCAGCAGTCCGGGACAGGGAGGGAAGAATGAGCAGTTCTTC. It translates to CASSPGQGGKNEQFF.

This chain uses TRBV27 with TRBJ2-7, with D tentatively TRBD2 (5 bases). Germline-derived CDR1 and CDR2 are MNHEY and SMNVEV (reference sequence). The V end was cut by 7 bases, the J end by 6 bases, with 10 bases between. CDR3 length: 11 amino acids. CDR3 region: CASTRRGEQYF. The CDR3 DNA reads as TGTGCCAGCACCCGACGGGGCGAGCAGTACTTC.

This clonotype was seen a handful of times. Germline is not matched at one junction end, which may reflect a read error. The V gene is TRBV7-2, the J gene TRBJ1-5; D gene ambiguous. From germline, CDR1 is SGHTA and CDR2 FQGNSA. The CDR3 covers 15 residues. CDR3 in DNA: TGTGCCAGCAGCTTAGCGCACTATAGCGATCAGCCCCAGCATTTT. As protein: CASSLAHYSDQPQHF.

V usage is TRBV6-6 and J usage is TRBJ1-4; 7 bases line up with TRBD1. CDR3 length: 14 amino acids. CDR1 and CDR2 from the germline V gene are MNHNY and SVGAGI (reference sequence). V trimming: 6 bases; J trimming: 10 bases; junction bases outside the gene matches: 11. CDR3 region: CASSQDRVGGKLFF. The DNA for the CDR3 is TGTGCCAGCAGCCAAGACAGGGTCGGAGGAAAACTGTTTTTT.

There are a few counts of this clonotype. The genes are TRBV2 and TRBJ2-5; TRBD1 aligns across 7 bases. CDR3 length equals 15 residues. The V gene end was trimmed by 3 bases and the J gene end by 2 bases; junction bases not matched to a gene: 6. Germline CDR1 reads SNHLY; CDR2 reads FYNNEI. CDR3 protein: CASSEGQFRQETQYF. The CDR3 region has the DNA TGTGCCAGCAGTGAGGGACAGTTCAGACAAGAGACCCAGTACTTC. Full variable domain (rest looked up from reference TRBV2 and TRBJ2-5): EPEVTQTPSHQVTQMGQEVILRCVPISNHLYFYWYRQILGQKVEFLVSFYNNEISEKSEIFDDQFSVERPDGSNFTLKIRSTKLEDSAMYFCASSEGQFRQETQYFGPGTRLLVL.

There are a few counts of this clonotype. The gene calls are TRBV3-1 and TRBJ1-2; D is unresolved. The CDR3 totals 15 residues. Germline assignment: CDR1 LGHDT and CDR2 YNNKEL (reference sequence). Between the trimmed V and J ends, which lost 1 base and 2 bases, there was a span of 11 bases. The CDR3 spells CASSQGVGQNYGYTF. In DNA form, the CDR3 reads TGTGCCAGCAGCCAAGGAGTAGGTCAAAACTATGGCTACACCTTC.

CDR3 DNA: TGTGCCAGCAGCTTCGACAGGGGCCTAGCCAAAAACATTCAGTACTTC. This translates into CASSFDRGLAKNIQYF. The V and J genes are TRBV13 and TRBJ2-4; 8 bases are shared with TRBD1. The germline gives CDR1 PRHDT, CDR2 FYEKMQ (reference sequence). The CDR3 runs 16 residues. V lost 3 bases and J lost 0; bases outside the gene matches: 4.

This clonotype has just a few counts. The V call is TRBV12-3 or TRBV12-4, the J call TRBJ2-2; TRBD1 is a possible D gene (5 bases). This CDR3 region has 13 residues. V was trimmed by 9 bases and J by 6 bases, leaving 14 bases between them. The CDR3 nucleotides are TGTGCCAGTGCTGTGAAGGGGTCCGGGGAGCTGTTTTTT. This sequence encodes CASAVKGSGELFF.

V and J are TRBV6-6 and TRBJ2-3, with 8 bases fitting TRBD2. Trimming at V came to 5 bases and at J to 5 bases, leaving 9 bases not matched to a gene. The CDR3 is 15 amino acids. Germline values: CDR1 MNHNY, CDR2 SVGAGI (reference sequence). The CDR3 nucleotides read TGTGCCAGCAGTCCTCGCGGGGGGTCTGGAGATACGCAGTATTTT. Translating it yields CASSPRGGSGDTQYF.

The genes are TRBV19 and TRBJ2-7, with D uncertain. CDR3 length equals 14 residues. Trimming stripped 7 bases from V and 0 bases from J, with 13 bases between. The germline V gene has CDR1 LNHDA and CDR2 SQIVND (reference sequence). The CDR3 spells CASKFTSSSYEQYF. The CDR3 coding sequence is TGTGCCAGTAAATTCACTTCAAGCTCCTACGAGCAGTACTTC.

The genes are TRBV6-5 and TRBJ2-7, with 7 bases matching TRBD2. CDR3 length: 14 amino acids. Germline V gives CDR1 MNHEY, CDR2 SVGAGI. The trim removed 4 bases at V and 5 bases at J, leaving 8 bases unmatched. CDR3 sequence reads: CASSSQRGRDEQYF. Here the CDR3 DNA reads TGTGCCAGCAGTTCCCAGCGGGGTAGGGACGAGCAGTACTTC.

This clonotype was counted once. The V gene is TRBV6-5, the J gene TRBJ1-5; no clear D gene. From germline, CDR1 is MNHEY and CDR2 SVGAGI. Trimming removed 5 bases from V and 7 bases from J, with 9 bases in between. The CDR3 length is 12 residues. The CDR3 spells CASSQGKQPQHF. CDR3 bases: TGTGCCAGCAGTCAAGGAAAACAGCCCCAGCATTTT.

The gene calls are TRBV7-2 and TRBJ2-3, with D uncertain. This CDR3 contains 15 residues. Looked up from germline, CDR1 is SGHTA and CDR2 is FQGNSA. The germline V and J ends were trimmed by 3 bases and 0 bases, with 10 bases remaining between them. The CDR3 spells CASSLGVSSTDTQYF. Here the CDR3 DNA reads TGTGCCAGCAGCTTGGGCGTCTCTAGCACAGATACGCAGTATTTT. Combining the CDR3 with reference TRBV7-2 and TRBJ2-3 gives the whole variable domain GAGVSQSPSNKVTEKGKDVELRCDPISGHTALYWYRQSLGQGLEFLIYFQGNSAPDKSGLPSDRFSAERTGGSVSTLTIQRTQQEDSAVYLCASSLGVSSTDTQYFGPGTRLTVL.

This sequence joins TRBV5-1 and TRBJ2-1, with D possibly TRBD1 on 5 matching bases. The CDR3 contains 14 residues. The ends were cut back, 4 bases at V and 3 bases at J, with 11 bases in the middle. Germline-derived CDR1 and CDR2 are SGHRS and YFSETQ. CDR3 nucleotides: TGCGCCAGCAGCCATCCGGACATCTACAATGAGCAGTTCTTC. This encodes CASSHPDIYNEQFF.

A few counts support this clonotype. The chain employs TRBV20-1 and TRBJ2-5; possible D gene TRBD1, 6 bases. The V gene's germline CDR1 is DFQATT and CDR2 SNEGSKA (reference sequence). The CDR3 is 14 residues long. V shed 4 bases and J shed 4 bases, with 16 bases lying between them. The CDR3 DNA is TGCAGTGCTATCCATTCAGGGGCATCAGAGACCCAGTACTTC. This encodes CSAIHSGASETQYF.

The V and J genes are TRBV28 and TRBJ1-1; D unclear. CDR3 length: 12 residues. In germline, CDR1 is MDHEN, CDR2 SYDVKM. Trimming shortened V by 3 bases and J by 3 bases, and 5 bases separated the two germline ends. CDR3 nucleotides: TGTGCCAGCAGTTTCAGGTACACTGAAGCTTTCTTT. Residues: CASSFRYTEAFF.

The chain has TRBV20-1 and TRBJ1-5, with D tentatively TRBD1 (5 bases). This CDR3 is 14 amino acids long. Deletions cut 6 bases from V and 5 bases from J, with 17 bases between. Germline values: CDR1 DFQATT, CDR2 SNEGSKA (reference sequence). CDR3 in DNA: TGCAGTGCCCGGGGGGACCGGTGGGATCAGCCCCAGCATTTT. This codes for CSARGDRWDQPQHF.

The rearrangement uses TRBV27 and TRBJ2-3, with D possibly being TRBD2 (5 bases). The CDR3 sequence is 11 residues long. Trimming shortened V by 11 bases and J by 6 bases, and 12 bases separated the two germline ends. Germline-derived CDR1 and CDR2 are MNHEY and SMNVEV (reference sequence). The CDR3 region is CAAKRYDTQYF. Written as DNA, the CDR3 is TGTGCCGCTAAGCGGTACGATACGCAGTATTTT.

The table lists this clonotype with a few counts. The gene calls are TRBV6-6 and TRBJ2-4; tentatively, D is TRBD1 (6 bases). Between the trimmed V and J ends, which lost 3 bases and 0 bases, there was a span of 12 bases. Germline V gene data show CDR1 as MNHNY and CDR2 as SVGAGI (reference sequence). The CDR3 has 16 amino acids. CDR3 coding DNA: TGTGCCAGCAGTTATCACAGGGACCTAGCCAAAAACATTCAGTACTTC. It codes for CASSYHRDLAKNIQYF.

The V gene is TRBV25-1, the J gene TRBJ2-1; the match to TRBD1 covers 7 bases. Trimming took 4 bases from V and 6 from J; bases not matched to a gene: 3. CDR1 and CDR2 (germline): MGHDK, SYGVNS. The CDR3 loop spans 13 amino acids. The CDR3 reads CASSVKGANEQFF. The CDR3 DNA reads as TGTGCCAGCAGTGTTAAGGGGGCCAATGAGCAGTTCTTC.

The genes are TRBV3-1 and TRBJ2-1, with 9 nucleotides matching TRBD2. The CDR3 runs 14 residues. The V gene end was trimmed by 6 bases and the J gene end by 7 bases; junction bases not matched to a gene: 7. Germline values: CDR1 LGHDT, CDR2 YNNKEL (reference sequence). The CDR3 loop is CASRASGAHNEQFF. The CDR3 DNA reads as TGTGCCAGCAGGGCTAGCGGGGCTCATAATGAGCAGTTCTTC.